This passage covers 13 T cell receptor beta chains from one sample sequenced in a study of blood T cell repertoires in COVID-19. Profiled with immunoSEQ multiplex PCR; TCRdb holds only in-frame clones, not every one. The data show some 200,000 clones, with about four fifths seen just once and 4.5% to 5% held by the top ten. The sample taken for sequencing was PBMCs or T cells enriched from blood (not recorded which). These receptors were taken from a woman aged 50 to 60 who had been exposed to COVID-19.

V gene TRBV6-5 combines with J gene TRBJ2-2, with D possibly TRBD1 on 5 matching bases. The V end lost 6 bases, the J end lost 6 bases, and 11 bases lay between the germline ends. Germline values: CDR1 MNHEY, CDR2 SVGAGI. The CDR3 loop spans 13 amino acids. The CDR3, as DNA: TGTGCCAGCAGCCAGGGAAACTCCGGGGAGCTGTTTTTT. It specifies CASSQGNSGELFF.

The chain uses TRBV24-1 and TRBJ1-1; D is unresolved. Trimming took off 3 bases at V and 3 bases at J, with 7 bases between the two ends. This CDR3 region has 13 residues. CDR1 is KGHDR, CDR2 SFDVKD, per germline. For the CDR3, the DNA is TGTGCCACCAGTGATACGAGTTACACTGAAGCTTTCTTT. Protein sequence: CATSDTSYTEAFF.

The rearrangement links TRBV4-1 to TRBJ1-2; maybe TRBD1 (5 bases). The CDR3 covers 12 residues. Germline V gene sequence: CDR1 MGHRA, CDR2 YSYEKL. V was trimmed by 3 bases and J by 3 bases, leaving 5 bases between them. The CDR3 spells CASSQTDYGYTF. Here the CDR3 DNA reads TGCGCCAGCAGCCAGACAGACTATGGCTACACCTTC.

The rearrangement links TRBV4-2 to TRBJ2-7; D call uncertain. V was clipped by 4 bases and J by 0 bases, with 16 bases between them. CDR3 length equals 16 residues. In germline, CDR1 is LGHNA, CDR2 YNFKEQ. The CDR3 nucleotides read TGTGCCAGCAGCCGTGCCTCTCTCAGCGACTCCTACGAGCAGTACTTC. It translates to CASSRASLSDSYEQYF.

This clone was found a few times. The V and J genes are TRBV5-4 and TRBJ2-7; tentatively, D is TRBD1 (6 bases). This CDR3 has 15 residues. Germline assignment: CDR1 SGHNT and CDR2 YYREEE (reference sequence). Between the trimmed V and J ends, which lost 7 bases and 2 bases, there was a span of 19 bases. The CDR3 DNA is TGTGCCAGCTCTCGGATGGGGGCCAAAGCCTACGAGCAGTACTTC. This sequence encodes CASSRMGAKAYEQYF.

The rearrangement links TRBV19 to TRBJ1-1; D is perhaps TRBD1 (5 bases). Germline-derived CDR1 and CDR2 are LNHDA and SQIVND (reference sequence). The CDR3 is made up of 13 amino acids. Trimming removed 7 bases from V and 1 base from J, with 10 bases in between. CDR3: CASMGLWNTEAFF. For the CDR3, the DNA is TGTGCCAGTATGGGGCTATGGAACACTGAAGCTTTCTTT.

The V call is TRBV6-6, the J call TRBJ2-1; D remains ambiguous. V gave up 8 bases and J gave up 6 bases, with 8 bases separating them. CDR1 and CDR2 from the germline V gene are MNHNY and SVGAGI (reference sequence). This CDR3 contains 11 residues. The CDR3 spells CASGSGNEQFF. Written as DNA, the CDR3 is TGTGCCAGCGGATCGGGCAATGAGCAGTTCTTC.

This clone was counted a few times. V and J are TRBV7-2 and TRBJ1-2; TRBD1 might be the D (6 bases). Per the germline V gene, CDR1 is SGHTA and CDR2 is FQGNSA. The CDR3 consists of 16 residues. V was clipped by 3 bases and J by 8 bases, with 22 bases between them. In nucleotides, the CDR3 is TGTGCCAGCAGCTTCCTGGACAGCCTTGGGTTAAAGGGCTACACCTTC. It translates to CASSFLDSLGLKGYTF.

This chain uses TRBV19 with TRBJ1-2, with TRBD1 identical over 7 bases. Germline loops: CDR1 LNHDA, CDR2 SQIVND (reference sequence). CDR3 size: 15 residues. V dropped 3 bases and J dropped 8; count of bases not matched to a gene: 12. The CDR3 is CASSIGTVSSGGYTF. CDR3 DNA: TGTGCCAGTAGTATCGGGACAGTTTCCTCGGGCGGCTACACCTTC.

The chain employs TRBV3-1 (or the pseudogene TRBV3-2) and TRBJ2-1, with D perhaps matching TRBD2 (6 bases). Deletions cut 4 bases from V and 7 bases from J, with 14 bases between. Per germline, CDR1 LGHDT and CDR2 YNNKEL (reference sequence). The CDR3 spans 14 residues. This CDR3 reads CASSLLSGRNEQFF. The CDR3 DNA follows: TGTGCCAGCAGCCTCTTAAGCGGGCGGAATGAGCAGTTCTTC.

V gene TRBV12-5 combines with J gene TRBJ1-1; the D is unclear. V was clipped by 0 bases and J by 8 bases, with 10 bases between them. The CDR3 runs to 13 residues. Germline loops: CDR1 LGHNT, CDR2 FRNRAP. The DNA of the CDR3 is TGTGCTAGTGGTTTGGTACCATTTGGCGAAGCTTTCTTT. Amino acids: CASGLVPFGEAFF.

The chain has TRBV5-1 and TRBJ2-7, with TRBD1 matching over 10 bases. The CDR3 covers 14 residues. The germline gives CDR1 SGHRS, CDR2 YFSETQ. V was pared by 3 bases and J by 6 bases, with 6 bases of the junction left unmatched. CDR3 sequence reads: CASSYWDRGSEQYF. The DNA for the CDR3 is TGCGCCAGCAGCTACTGGGACAGGGGTAGCGAGCAGTACTTC.

The gene calls are TRBV7-2 and TRBJ2-5; a possible D gene is TRBD2 (5 bases). The CDR3 is 15 residues long. Deletions cut 1 base from V and 5 bases from J, with 14 bases between. The germline V gene has CDR1 SGHTA and CDR2 FQGNSA. CDR3 amino acids: CASSLVTRGGETQYF. The CDR3 DNA follows: TGTGCCAGCAGCTTAGTAACCCGGGGTGGGGAGACCCAGTACTTC.